This is a list of T cell receptor beta chains from one sample in a study of cytomegalovirus exposure and HLA in healthy donors. The protocol was immunoSEQ multiplex PCR, while the TCRdb copy is restricted to in-frame clones and leaves out a portion. Of about 190,000 clones detected, roughly four fifths appear once; the ten largest clones hold approximately 3%. Source material: PBMCs. These receptors originate from a woman between 25 and 40 years old in good health and CMV-seropositive. Each CDR3 is given with its conserved first and last residue. D genes are given only for firm matches. Size tells how often a clone was seen (once, few, many) or the class of an expanded clone, and some rows leave it out.

clone size | J gene | V gene | D gene | CDR3 DNA | CDR3 protein
NA | TRBJ2-7 | TRBV27 | TRBD2 | TGTGCCAGCAGTCCGGGGGTAGCGGGAGTCAACGAGCAGTACTTC | CASSPGVAGVNEQYF
NA | TRBJ2-7 | TRBV4-1 | NA | TGCGCCAGCAGCCAAGCGCCAGGGACCTACGAGCAGTACTTC | CASSQAPGTYEQYF
NA | TRBJ2-3 | TRBV28 | NA | TGTGCCAGCAGCGGGACTCCTCGCACAGATACGCAGTATTTT | CASSGTPRTDTQYF
once | TRBJ2-7 | TRBV13 | NA | TGTGCCAGCAGCACACGACAGATCTACGAGCAGTACTTC | CASSTRQIYEQYF
few | TRBJ2-7 | TRBV28 | NA | TGTGCCAGCAGTTTAGGCCCTCCCAGTGACGAGCAGTACTTC | CASSLGPPSDEQYF
few | TRBJ1-1 | TRBV27 | NA | TGTGCCAGCAGTTTTCTCGGGGGGGCGACTGAAGCTTTCTTT | CASSFLGGATEAFF
few | TRBJ2-7 | TRBV5-1 | TRBD2 | TGCGCCAGCAGCTTGGGCGAAGCGGGACTCGAGCAGTACTTC | CASSLGEAGLEQYF
NA | TRBJ1-1 | TRBV7-6 | TRBD1 | TGTGCCAGCAGCTTAGGACAGGGACACACTGAAGCTTTCTTT | CASSLGQGHTEAFF
NA | TRBJ1-1 | TRBV19 | TRBD1 | TGTGCCAGTAGCGAAACTACAGGGGGAGGTACTGAAGCTTTCTTT | CASSETTGGGTEAFF
NA | TRBJ2-5 | TRBV7-9 | TRBD2 | TGTGCCAGCAGCACGACTAGCGGGAGAGGTGAGACCCAGTACTTC | CASSTTSGRGETQYF
NA | TRBJ2-3 | TRBV11-3 | TRBD1 | TGTGCCAGCAGCTCTGGACAGGGGAACACAGATACGCAGTATTTT | CASSSGQGNTDTQYF
NA | TRBJ2-7 | TRBV6-6 | NA | TGTGCCAGCAGTTATATAGACAGGCCCTACGAGCAGTACTTC | CASSYIDRPYEQYF
NA | TRBJ1-2 | TRBV7-9 | NA | TGTGCCAGCAGCCTGGGACAAGCTAACTATGGCTACACCTTC | CASSLGQANYGYTF
once | TRBJ2-7 | TRBV2 | NA | TGTGCCAGCAAAAAAGAAACGAGCTCCTACGAGCAGTACTTC | CASKKETSSYEQYF